The 28 T cell receptor beta chains given below trace back to one sample, sequenced in a study of blood T cell repertoires in COVID-19. Data came from immunoSEQ multiplex PCR; TCRdb stores just in-frame clones and leaves some out. This repertoire shows around 130,000 clones, just under 90% found once; its top ten account for 9.5% to 12%. The material sequenced was peripheral blood. The source of these receptors is a woman of 80 years or more with acute or convalescent COVID-19.

This chain connects TRBV27 to TRBJ1-6; 8 bases are a match to TRBD1. The germline gives CDR1 MNHEY, CDR2 SMNVEV (reference sequence). The CDR3 loop spans 17 amino acids. The V and J ends lost 6 bases and 0 bases, in that order; junction bases with no gene match: 7. In DNA form, the CDR3 reads TGTGCCAGCAGCCTGACAGGGGTTCGCTCCTATAATTCACCCCTCCACTTT. Protein: CASSLTGVRSYNSPLHF.

This chain links TRBV5-4 with TRBJ2-1; possibly TRBD2 for D (6 bases). Trimming left V 0 bases short and J 0 bases short, with 10 bases between. The CDR3 runs 16 residues. The V gene's germline CDR1 is SGHNT and CDR2 YYREEE (reference sequence). In DNA form, the CDR3 reads TGTGCCAGCAGCTTGGATCTGGGGGGCTCCTACAATGAGCAGTTCTTC. Translated: CASSLDLGGSYNEQFF.

V gene TRBV7-2 combines with J gene TRBJ2-3; the match to TRBD2 covers 12 bases. CDR1 SGHTA and CDR2 FQGNSA come from the germline V gene. This CDR3 region has 16 residues. The V gene end was trimmed by 5 bases and the J gene end by 3 bases; junction bases not matched to a gene: 6. The CDR3: CASSPSLAGGTDTQYF. The CDR3 nucleotides are TGTGCCAGCAGCCCCTCACTAGCGGGGGGTACAGATACGCAGTATTTT.

The rearrangement links TRBV12-5 to TRBJ1-1; D not certain. CDR1 and CDR2 from the germline V gene are LGHNT and FRNRAP. CDR3 length equals 12 residues. Trimming left V 6 bases short and J 1 base short, with 6 bases between. In DNA form, the CDR3 reads TGTGCTAGTGGACTAGGGAACACTGAAGCTTTCTTT. Amino acid sequence: CASGLGNTEAFF.

The V call is TRBV7-8, the J call TRBJ1-3, with 8 nucleotides matching TRBD1. The CDR3 is 16 residues long. CDR1 is SGHVS and CDR2 is FQNEAQ in the germline V gene. V lost 3 bases and J lost 2; bases outside the gene matches: 6. The CDR3 loop is CASSFPGQGTGNTIYF. CDR3 DNA: TGTGCCAGCAGCTTTCCCGGACAGGGTACTGGAAACACCATATATTTT.

The CDR3 reads CASSLEGRGLETQYF. In DNA form, the CDR3 reads TGTGCCAGCAGCTTGGAAGGCAGGGGGCTTGAGACCCAGTACTTC. This rearrangement joins TRBV5-5 to TRBJ2-5, with 8 bases aligning to TRBD1. CDR1 and CDR2 (germline): SGHKS, YYEKEE (reference sequence). Trimming took 0 bases from V and 5 from J; bases not matched to a gene: 6. The CDR3 sequence is 15 residues long.

This clone occurred once. This sequence joins TRBV7-9 and TRBJ2-7, with 7 bases fitting TRBD1. This CDR3 is 18 amino acids long. Germline-derived CDR1 and CDR2 are SEHNR and FQNEAQ (reference sequence). The V gene end was trimmed by 4 bases and the J gene end by 0 bases; junction bases not matched to a gene: 15. The CDR3 bases are TGTGCCAGCAGCTACTATACCTGGGACAGTCTAAGCTCCTACGAGCAGTACTTC. It translates to CASSYYTWDSLSSYEQYF.

V usage is TRBV9 and J usage is TRBJ2-7, with 10 bases that match TRBD2. This CDR3 comprises 13 residues. Germline CDR1 is SGDLS and CDR2 is YYNGEE. J was trimmed by 7 bases and V by 4 bases; bases with no gene match: 5. CDR3 sequence (DNA): TGTGCCAGCAGCTCTGGACTAGCGGTTGAGCAGTACTTC. Its protein is CASSSGLAVEQYF. Complete variable domain (other parts from reference TRBV9 and TRBJ2-7): DSGVTQTPKHLITATGQRVTLRCSPRSGDLSVYWYQQSLDQGLQFLIQYYNGEERAKGNILERFSAQQFPDLHSELNLSSLELGDSALYFCASSSGLAVEQYFGPGTRLTVT.

The rearrangement joins TRBV18 to TRBJ1-4; no reliable D call. There are 12 residues in the CDR3. Trimming shortened V by 5 bases and J by 12 bases, and 13 bases separated the two germline ends. Germline loops: CDR1 KGHSH, CDR2 LQKENI. CDR3 bases: TGTGCCAGCTCAGCGTACGGGGAACAACTGTTTTTT. Amino acids: CASSAYGEQLFF.

This clone was detected once. The chain has TRBV29-1 and TRBJ2-5, with D possibly matching TRBD1 (5 bases). CDR1 SQVTM and CDR2 ANQGSEA come from the germline V gene. There are 12 residues in the CDR3. The ends were cut back, 8 bases at V and 5 bases at J, with 15 bases in the middle. As DNA, the CDR3 is TGCAGCATTAGGGGTCTCGGGGAGACCCAGTACTTC. It codes for CSIRGLGETQYF.

The chain uses TRBV10-2 and TRBJ1-5; D not certain. V was trimmed by 0 bases and J by 7 bases, leaving 10 bases between them. CDR3 size: 14 residues. The germline gives CDR1 WSHSY, CDR2 SAAADI. The CDR3 reads CASSESGKNQPQHF. DNA of the CDR3: TGCGCCAGCAGTGAGTCTGGCAAGAACCAGCCCCAGCATTTT.

V usage is TRBV13 and J usage is TRBJ2-2, with D perhaps TRBD2 (6 bases). CDR1 and CDR2 from the germline V gene are PRHDT and FYEKMQ (reference sequence). Trimming removed 6 bases from V and 1 base from J, with 15 bases in between. This CDR3 contains 16 residues. CDR3: CASSFFEGGNTGELFF. For the CDR3, the DNA is TGTGCCAGCAGTTTTTTTGAGGGAGGGAACACCGGGGAGCTGTTTTTT.

The V gene is TRBV6-5, the J gene TRBJ1-5, with 8 bases matching TRBD1. Germline V gene sequence: CDR1 MNHEY, CDR2 SVGAGI. This CDR3 comprises 14 residues. The ends lost 6 bases at V and 5 bases at J; junction bases unmatched: 6. This CDR3 is CASSLDRGDQPQHF. The CDR3, as DNA: TGTGCCAGCAGCCTAGACAGGGGAGATCAGCCCCAGCATTTT.

The chain carries TRBV11-3 and TRBJ2-2, with unresolved D. Germline CDR1 and CDR2: SGHNT and YENEEA. V was clipped by 0 bases and J by 4 bases, with 6 bases between them. The CDR3 runs to 14 residues. CDR3: CASSLDSLTGELFF. CDR3 nucleotides: TGTGCCAGCAGCTTAGATAGCCTCACCGGGGAGCTGTTTTTT.

The chain has TRBV4-2 and TRBJ2-5; D might be TRBD2 (6 bases). CDR1 LGHNA and CDR2 YNFKEQ come from the germline V gene. CDR3 length equals 14 residues. V lost 3 bases and J 2 bases, leaving 10 bases between the germline ends. This CDR3 is CASSHGTSQETQYF. In DNA form, the CDR3 reads TGTGCCAGCAGCCACGGGACTTCTCAAGAGACCCAGTACTTC.

Only one count was recorded for this clone. This chain links TRBV29-1 with TRBJ2-5; the match to TRBD1 covers 7 bases. CDR1 and CDR2 from the germline V gene are SQVTM and ANQGSEA. J was trimmed by 5 bases and V by 7 bases; bases with no gene match: 10. The CDR3 totals 13 residues. CDR3 residues: CSGMTGSGETQYF. CDR3 DNA sequence: TGCAGCGGAATGACAGGGTCGGGGGAGACCCAGTACTTC.

The chain employs TRBV5-1 and TRBJ2-1, with 9 nucleotides matching TRBD2. CDR1 SGHRS and CDR2 YFSETQ come from the germline V gene. The V segment lost 2 bases and the J segment 6 bases; nucleotides outside the gene matches: 6. The CDR3 runs 15 residues. CDR3 sequence (DNA): TGCGCCAGCAGCTTAGGTAGCGGGGGAGTCAATGAGCAGTTCTTC. Translation gives CASSLGSGGVNEQFF.

The V and J genes are TRBV15 and TRBJ1-2, with D uncertain. Germline V gene lookup returns CDR1 LNHNV and CDR2 YYDKDF (reference sequence). This CDR3 is 14 amino acids long. Trimming took 1 base from V and 4 from J, leaving 10 bases between them. The CDR3 region is CATSRGPQSYGYTF. CDR3 nucleotides: TGTGCCACCAGCAGAGGACCACAGTCCTATGGCTACACCTTC.

The chain joins TRBV10-3 to TRBJ1-2; 7 nucleotides agree with TRBD1. The germline V gene encodes CDR1 ENHRY and CDR2 SYGVKD. The V gene end was trimmed by 5 bases and the J gene end by 4 bases; junction bases not matched to a gene: 16. This CDR3 spans 17 amino acids. The CDR3 coding sequence is TGTGCCATCAGTACCACATTGGGACAGCCTCCCACCTATGGCTACACCTTC. Encoded protein: CAISTTLGQPPTYGYTF.

This rearrangement joins TRBV18 to TRBJ2-5; D is ambiguous. V gave up 3 bases and J gave up 4 bases, with 6 bases separating them. This CDR3 spans 12 amino acids. Germline values: CDR1 KGHSH, CDR2 LQKENI. The CDR3 protein is CASSPNGETQYF. The CDR3 nucleotides read TGTGCCAGCTCACCGAACGGAGAGACCCAGTACTTC.

This rearrangement joins TRBV27 to TRBJ1-2; TRBD1 is a possible D gene (5 bases). CDR3 length equals 14 residues. Germline V CDR1 and CDR2: MNHEY, SMNVEV (reference sequence). The V end was cut by 6 bases, the J end by 5 bases, with 16 bases between. The CDR3 nucleotides read TGTGCCAGCAGCTCGGGGGGAAGAACATATGGCTACACCTTC. Its translation is CASSSGGRTYGYTF.

In DNA, the CDR3 is TGCGCCAGCAGCTTGGGCCTAGCGGGGGAGCATGAGCAGTTCTTC. Translated: CASSLGLAGEHEQFF. J is TRBJ2-1 and V is TRBV5-1; 10 bases line up with TRBD2. With V trimmed by 0 bases and J by 8 bases, 5 bases remained unmatched. The CDR3 totals 15 residues. CDR1 SGHRS and CDR2 YFSETQ come from the germline V gene.

This clone has only one observation. The V call is TRBV29-1, the J call TRBJ2-7; no firm D call. CDR1 is SQVTM, CDR2 ANQGSEA, per germline. The CDR3 loop spans 10 amino acids. V was shortened by 5 bases and J by 6 bases, with 8 bases between the two germline ends. In DNA, the CDR3 is TGCAGCGTTTTCTACGTCGAGCAGTACTTC. This codes for CSVFYVEQYF.

The V call is TRBV5-1, the J call TRBJ1-1; D uncertain. This CDR3 is built from 14 residues. V dropped 1 base and J dropped 7 bases, with 14 bases sitting between them. Germline CDR1 reads SGHRS; CDR2 reads YFSETQ. The CDR3 DNA reads TGCGCCAGCAGCTTGAGGTCAGAAGGAGGTGAAGCTTTCTTT. It yields the protein CASSLRSEGGEAFF.

This chain joins TRBV10-3 and TRBJ1-1, with D perhaps TRBD1 (5 bases). The CDR3 is 15 amino acids. CDR1 and CDR2 (germline): ENHRY, SYGVKD. With 6 bases removed from V and 3 bases from J, the gap between germline ends came to 17 bases. CDR3 region: CAIRGDSLGDTEAFF. The CDR3 DNA reads as TGTGCCATCAGGGGGGACTCCTTAGGGGACACTGAAGCTTTCTTT.

This chain uses TRBV3-1 (or the pseudogene TRBV3-2) with TRBJ1-3; the D is unclear. Trimming left V 1 base short and J 5 bases short, with 6 bases between. The CDR3 consists of 13 residues. Per the germline V gene, CDR1 is LGHDT and CDR2 is YNNKEL (reference sequence). CDR3 residues: CASSQGGRNTIYF. CDR3 nucleotide sequence: TGTGCCAGCAGCCAAGGAGGGAGAAACACCATATATTTT.

V usage is TRBV5-1 and J usage is TRBJ1-4; possible D gene TRBD1, 5 bases. V was pared by 6 bases and J by 8 bases, with 17 bases between. The CDR3 is 14 amino acids. The germline V gene encodes CDR1 SGHRS and CDR2 YFSETQ. CDR3 amino acids: CASTAGRGEEKLFF. CDR3 in DNA: TGCGCCAGCACCGCCGGGAGGGGTGAGGAAAAACTGTTTTTT.

J is TRBJ1-5 and V is TRBV7-9, with no clear D. This CDR3 is 16 amino acids long. The V gene's germline CDR1 is SEHNR and CDR2 FQNEAQ (reference sequence). V was shortened by 1 base and J by 6 bases, with 16 bases between the two germline ends. The CDR3 coding sequence is TGTGCCAGCAGCTTAGGGAGCGCGGGGATCCCTCAGCCCCAGCATTTT. It specifies CASSLGSAGIPQPQHF.